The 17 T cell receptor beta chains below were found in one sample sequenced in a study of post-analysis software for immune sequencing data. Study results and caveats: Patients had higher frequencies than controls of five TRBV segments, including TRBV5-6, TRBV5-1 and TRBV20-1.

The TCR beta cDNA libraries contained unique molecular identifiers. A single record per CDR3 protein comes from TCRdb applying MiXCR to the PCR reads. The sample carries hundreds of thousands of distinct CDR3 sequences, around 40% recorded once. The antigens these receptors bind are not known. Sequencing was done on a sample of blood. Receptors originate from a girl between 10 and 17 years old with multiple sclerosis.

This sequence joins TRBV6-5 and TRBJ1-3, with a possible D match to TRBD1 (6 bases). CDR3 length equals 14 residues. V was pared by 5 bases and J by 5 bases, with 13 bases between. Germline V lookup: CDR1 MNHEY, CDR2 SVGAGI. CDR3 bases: TGTGCCAGCAGTCCTCCAGGGGACAGAAACACCATATATTTT. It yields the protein CASSPPGDRNTIYF.

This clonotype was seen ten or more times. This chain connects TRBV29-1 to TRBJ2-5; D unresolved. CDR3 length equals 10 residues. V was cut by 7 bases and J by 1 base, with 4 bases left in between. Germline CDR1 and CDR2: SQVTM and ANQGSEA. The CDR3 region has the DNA TGCAGCGGCACCCAAGAGACCCAGTACTTC. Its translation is CSGTQETQYF.

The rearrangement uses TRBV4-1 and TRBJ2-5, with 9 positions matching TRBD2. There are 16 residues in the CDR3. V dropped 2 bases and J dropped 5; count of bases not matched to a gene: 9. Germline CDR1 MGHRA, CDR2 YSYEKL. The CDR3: CASSQSIAGEGETQYF. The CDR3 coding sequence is TGCGCCAGCAGCCAATCCATAGCGGGAGAGGGGGAGACCCAGTACTTC.

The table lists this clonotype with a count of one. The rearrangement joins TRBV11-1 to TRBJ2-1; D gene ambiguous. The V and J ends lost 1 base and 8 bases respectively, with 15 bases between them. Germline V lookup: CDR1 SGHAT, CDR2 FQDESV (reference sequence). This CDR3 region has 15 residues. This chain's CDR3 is CASSLGRQFIDEQFF. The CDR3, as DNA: TGTGCCAGCAGCTTAGGGCGGCAGTTTATCGATGAGCAGTTCTTC.

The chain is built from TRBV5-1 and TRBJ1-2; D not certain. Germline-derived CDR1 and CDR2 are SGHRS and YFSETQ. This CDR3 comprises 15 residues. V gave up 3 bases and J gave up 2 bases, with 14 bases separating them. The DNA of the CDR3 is TGCGCCAGCAGCTGGGGTAATACGGGGAACTATGGCTACACCTTC. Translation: CASSWGNTGNYGYTF.

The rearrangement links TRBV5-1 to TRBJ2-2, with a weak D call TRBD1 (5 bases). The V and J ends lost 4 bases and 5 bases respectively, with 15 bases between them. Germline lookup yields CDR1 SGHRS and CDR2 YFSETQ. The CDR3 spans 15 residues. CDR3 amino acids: CASSERQGKTGELFF. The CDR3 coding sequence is TGCGCCAGCAGCGAAAGGCAGGGAAAAACCGGGGAGCTGTTTTTT. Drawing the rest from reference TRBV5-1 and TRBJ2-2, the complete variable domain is KAGVTQTPRYLIKTRGQQVTLSCSPISGHRSVSWYQQTPGQGLQFLFEYFSETQRNKGNFPGRFSGRQFSNSRSEMNVSTLELGDSALYLCASSERQGKTGELFFGEGSRLTVL.

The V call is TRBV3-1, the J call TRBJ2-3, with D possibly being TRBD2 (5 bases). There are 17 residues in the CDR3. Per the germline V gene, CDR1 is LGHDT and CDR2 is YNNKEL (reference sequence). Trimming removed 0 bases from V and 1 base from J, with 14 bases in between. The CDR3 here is CASSQDDGEWGTDTQYF. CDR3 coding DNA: TGTGCCAGCAGCCAAGACGATGGGGAGTGGGGCACAGATACGCAGTATTTT.

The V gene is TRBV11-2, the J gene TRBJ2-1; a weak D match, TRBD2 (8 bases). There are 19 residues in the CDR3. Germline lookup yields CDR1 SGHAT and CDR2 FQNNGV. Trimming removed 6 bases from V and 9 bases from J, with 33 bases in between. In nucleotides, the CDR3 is TGTGCCAGCAGTCCAGGGGGGCCTCGGTTGGGACTAGGAGACGGTGAGCAGTTCTTC. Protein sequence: CASSPGGPRLGLGDGEQFF.

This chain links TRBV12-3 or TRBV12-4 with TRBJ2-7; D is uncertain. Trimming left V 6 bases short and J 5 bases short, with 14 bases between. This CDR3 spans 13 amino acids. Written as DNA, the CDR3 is TGTGCCAGCAGCCTCGCCAGGACCCACGAGCAGTACTTC. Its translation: CASSLARTHEQYF.

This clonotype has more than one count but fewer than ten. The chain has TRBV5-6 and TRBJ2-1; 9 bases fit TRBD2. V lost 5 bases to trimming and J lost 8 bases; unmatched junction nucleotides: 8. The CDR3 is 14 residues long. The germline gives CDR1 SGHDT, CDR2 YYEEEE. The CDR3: CASRGWVAGDEQFF. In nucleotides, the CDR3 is TGTGCCAGCAGGGGGTGGGTAGCGGGAGATGAGCAGTTCTTC. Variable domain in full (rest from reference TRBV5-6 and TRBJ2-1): DAGVTQSPTHLIKTRGQQVTLRCSPKSGHDTVSWYQQALGQGPQFIFQYYEEEERQRGNFPDRFSGHQFPNYSSELNVNALLLGDSALYLCASRGWVAGDEQFFGPGTRLTVL.

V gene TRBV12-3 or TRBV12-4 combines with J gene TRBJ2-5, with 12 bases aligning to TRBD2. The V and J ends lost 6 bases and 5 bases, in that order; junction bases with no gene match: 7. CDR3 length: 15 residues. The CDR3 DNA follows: TGTGCCAGCAGGCTAGGACTAGCGGGATGGGAGACCCAGTACTTC. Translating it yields CASRLGLAGWETQYF.

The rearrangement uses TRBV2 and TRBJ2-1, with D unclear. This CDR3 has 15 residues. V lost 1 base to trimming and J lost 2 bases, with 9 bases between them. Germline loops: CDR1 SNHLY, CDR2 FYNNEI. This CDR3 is CASSEDPVTYNEQFF. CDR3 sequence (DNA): TGTGCCAGCAGTGAAGACCCCGTAACCTACAATGAGCAGTTCTTC. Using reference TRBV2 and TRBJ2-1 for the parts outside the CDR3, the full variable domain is EPEVTQTPSHQVTQMGQEVILRCVPISNHLYFYWYRQILGQKVEFLVSFYNNEISEKSEIFDDQFSVERPDGSNFTLKIRSTKLEDSAMYFCASSEDPVTYNEQFFGPGTRLTVL.

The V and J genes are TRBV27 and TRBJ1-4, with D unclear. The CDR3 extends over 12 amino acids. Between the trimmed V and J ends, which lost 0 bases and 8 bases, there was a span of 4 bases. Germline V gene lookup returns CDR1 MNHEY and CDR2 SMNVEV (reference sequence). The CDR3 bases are TGTGCCAGCAGTTTATCCCTCGAAAAACTGTTTTTT. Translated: CASSLSLEKLFF.

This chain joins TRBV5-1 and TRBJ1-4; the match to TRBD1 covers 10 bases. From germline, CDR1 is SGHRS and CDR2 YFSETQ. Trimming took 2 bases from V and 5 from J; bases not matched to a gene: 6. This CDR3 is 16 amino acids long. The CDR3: CASSFFGDRGNEKLFF. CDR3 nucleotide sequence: TGCGCCAGCAGCTTCTTTGGGGACAGGGGAAATGAAAAACTGTTTTTT. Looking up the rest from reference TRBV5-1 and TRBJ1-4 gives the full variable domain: KAGVTQTPRYLIKTRGQQVTLSCSPISGHRSVSWYQQTPGQGLQFLFEYFSETQRNKGNFPGRFSGRQFSNSRSEMNVSTLELGDSALYLCASSFFGDRGNEKLFFGSGTQLSVL.

Here the CDR3 DNA reads TGTGCCAGCAGTAGGACCTTGGAGACCCAGTACTTC. Protein product: CASSRTLETQYF. This chain joins TRBV28 and TRBJ2-5, with no clear D. Germline CDR1 MDHEN, CDR2 SYDVKM. The length of the CDR3 is 12 residues. Trimming removed 5 bases from V and 5 bases from J, with 9 bases in between.

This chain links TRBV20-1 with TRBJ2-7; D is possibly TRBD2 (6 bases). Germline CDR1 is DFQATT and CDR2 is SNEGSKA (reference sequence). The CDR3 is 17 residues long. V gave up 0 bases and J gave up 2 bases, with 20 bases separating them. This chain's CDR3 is CSARDGDLWTTTYEQYF. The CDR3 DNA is TGCAGTGCTAGAGATGGAGATCTCTGGACTACCACCTACGAGCAGTACTTC.

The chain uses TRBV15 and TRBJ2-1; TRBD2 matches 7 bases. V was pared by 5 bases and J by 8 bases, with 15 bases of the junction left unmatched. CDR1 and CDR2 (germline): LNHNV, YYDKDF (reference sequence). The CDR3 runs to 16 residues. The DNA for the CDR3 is TGTGCCACCAGCTCCCCCGGGACTAACGGGACCCATGAGCAGTTCTTC. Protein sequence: CATSSPGTNGTHEQFF. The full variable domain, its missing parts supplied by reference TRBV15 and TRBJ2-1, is DAMVIQNPRYQVTQFGKPVTLSCSQTLNHNVMYWYQQKSSQAPKLLFHYYDKDFNNEADTPDNFQSRRPNTSFCFLDIRSPGLGDTAMYLCATSSPGTNGTHEQFFGPGTRLTVL.